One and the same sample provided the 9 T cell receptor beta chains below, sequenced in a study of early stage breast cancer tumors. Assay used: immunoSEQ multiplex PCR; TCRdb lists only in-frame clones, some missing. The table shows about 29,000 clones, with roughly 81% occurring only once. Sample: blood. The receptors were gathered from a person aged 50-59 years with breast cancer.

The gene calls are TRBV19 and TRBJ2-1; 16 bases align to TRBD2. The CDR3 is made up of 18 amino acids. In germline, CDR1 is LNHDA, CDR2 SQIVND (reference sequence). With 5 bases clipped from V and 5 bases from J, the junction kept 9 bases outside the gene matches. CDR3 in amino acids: CASSPGTSGRGLHNEQFF. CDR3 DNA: TGTGCCAGTAGTCCGGGGACTAGCGGGAGGGGACTACACAATGAGCAGTTCTTC.

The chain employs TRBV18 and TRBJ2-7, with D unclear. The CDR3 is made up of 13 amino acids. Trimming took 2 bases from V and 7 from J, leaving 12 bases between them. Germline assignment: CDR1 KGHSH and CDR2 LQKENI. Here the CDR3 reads CASSPRGLEEQYF. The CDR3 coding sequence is TGTGCCAGCTCACCAAGAGGCCTGGAGGAGCAGTACTTC.

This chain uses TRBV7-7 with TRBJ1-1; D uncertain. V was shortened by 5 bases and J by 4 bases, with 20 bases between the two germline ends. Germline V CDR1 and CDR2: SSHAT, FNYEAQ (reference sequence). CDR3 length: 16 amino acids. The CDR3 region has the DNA TGTGCCAGCAGCCCCCTCCCTGGTAGCGGACCCACTGAAGCTTTCTTT. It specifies CASSPLPGSGPTEAFF.

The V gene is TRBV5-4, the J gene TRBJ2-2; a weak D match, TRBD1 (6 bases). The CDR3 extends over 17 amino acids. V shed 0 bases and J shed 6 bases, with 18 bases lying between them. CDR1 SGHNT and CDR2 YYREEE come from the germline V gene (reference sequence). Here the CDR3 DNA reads TGTGCCAGCAGCTTGGGATCAGGGGCACGGGGTCCCGGGGAGCTGTTTTTT. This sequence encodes CASSLGSGARGPGELFF. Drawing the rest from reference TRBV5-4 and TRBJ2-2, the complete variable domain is ETGVTQSPTHLIKTRGQQVTLRCSSQSGHNTVSWYQQALGQGPQFIFQYYREEENGRGNFPPRFSGLQFPNYSSELNVNALELDDSALYLCASSLGSGARGPGELFFGEGSRLTVL.

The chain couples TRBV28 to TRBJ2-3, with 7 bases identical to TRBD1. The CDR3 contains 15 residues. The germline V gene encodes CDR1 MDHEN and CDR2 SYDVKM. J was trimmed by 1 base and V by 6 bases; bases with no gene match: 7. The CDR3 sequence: CASSPNGQGTDTQYF. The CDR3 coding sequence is TGTGCCAGCAGCCCAAATGGACAGGGCACAGATACGCAGTATTTT.

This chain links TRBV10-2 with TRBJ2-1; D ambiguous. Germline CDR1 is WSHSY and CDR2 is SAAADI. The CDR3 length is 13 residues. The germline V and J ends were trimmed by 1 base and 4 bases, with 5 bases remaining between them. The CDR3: CASSELGYNEQFF. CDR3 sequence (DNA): TGCGCCAGCAGTGAGTTGGGGTACAATGAGCAGTTCTTC.

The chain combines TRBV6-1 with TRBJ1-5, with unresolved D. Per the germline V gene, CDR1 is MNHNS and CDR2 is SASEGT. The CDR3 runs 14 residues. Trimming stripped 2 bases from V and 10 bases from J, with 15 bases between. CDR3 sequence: CASSETQLSGPQHF. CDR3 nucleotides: TGTGCCAGCAGTGAAACCCAATTATCGGGTCCCCAGCATTTT.

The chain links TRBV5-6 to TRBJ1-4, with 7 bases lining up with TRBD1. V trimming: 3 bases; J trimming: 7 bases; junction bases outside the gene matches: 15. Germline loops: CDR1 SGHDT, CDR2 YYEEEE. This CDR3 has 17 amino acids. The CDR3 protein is CASSSSRATGVGEKLFF. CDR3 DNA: TGTGCCAGCAGCTCATCACGGGCTACAGGGGTAGGTGAAAAACTGTTTTTT.

The CDR3 is CASSALNYGYTF. CDR3 nucleotide sequence: TGTGCCAGCAGCGCTCTTAACTATGGCTACACCTTC. This chain uses TRBV5-4 with TRBJ1-2; no clear D gene. CDR1 is SGHNT and CDR2 is YYREEE in the germline V gene (reference sequence). The CDR3 extends over 12 amino acids. V lost 4 bases and J lost 1, with 5 bases in between.